This T cell receptor beta chain was documented in a study of shared clonotypes between healthy human individuals. Looked up from germline, CDR1 is LGHNA and CDR2 is YNFKEQ. The J segment lost 5 bases and the V segment lost 1 base, leaving 7 bases of the junction unmatched. The CDR3 covers 16 residues. A deep-level run was used for the assay. Investigators spread the genomic DNA of each subset evenly over several immunoSEQ plates. Researchers sequenced unsorted PBMC DNA using ten immunoSEQ deep assay plates. Generated by immunoSEQ multiplex PCR, the TCRdb table keeps only in-frame clones and is missing some. This sample carries about half a million clones, roughly 80% of them seen once, and the ten largest clones take 13%. Healthy HIV-negative adults without recent acute infections or vaccinations served as donors.

The rearrangement joins TRBV4-2 to TRBJ2-7, with TRBD2 matching 11 bases. The clonotype was recovered from a woman between 40 and 50 years old in good health. Some clones in this sample may be carry-over from other donors' samples. Sample: PBMCs. CDR3 residues: CASSQATSGSKHEQYF. CDR3 coding DNA: TGTGCCAGCAGCCAAGCTACTAGCGGGAGTAAGCACGAGCAGTACTTC.